This is a list of T cell receptor beta chains from one sample in a study of PD-1 blockade in classical Hodgkin lymphoma. Assay used: immunoSEQ multiplex PCR; TCRdb lists only in-frame clones, some missing. The repertoire holds 5,500 to 7,500 clones, with roughly 85% as singletons. Specimen: peripheral blood mononuclear cells (PBMCs), collected before the fourth cycle of nivolumab. All receptors derive from a human donor with classical Hodgkin lymphoma. The CDR3 runs from the conserved cysteine through the conserved F or W. The order of the fields is clone size, D gene, V gene, J gene, CDR3 DNA, CDR3 protein. A D gene is named only where the DNA matches it firmly. The listing skips clone size in some rows; elsewhere it reads once, few, many or a size class.

abundance: medium-sized; d_gene: TRBD1; v_gene: TRBV27; j_gene: TRBJ2-5; CDR3nt: TGTGCCAGCAGTTTATTGTCCAGGGGGCGTCTAGAGACCCAGTACTTC; CDR3aa: CASSLLSRGRLETQYF
abundance: -; d_gene: TRBD1; v_gene: TRBV9; j_gene: TRBJ1-1; CDR3nt: TGTGCCAGCAGCGGGGGACAGATGAACACTGAAGCTTTCTTT; CDR3aa: CASSGGQMNTEAFF
abundance: -; d_gene: -; v_gene: TRBV7-9; j_gene: TRBJ2-1; CDR3nt: TGTGCCAGCAGCCCGGACGATGAGCAGTTCTTC; CDR3aa: CASSPDDEQFF
abundance: -; d_gene: -; v_gene: TRBV19; j_gene: TRBJ1-4; CDR3nt: TGTGCCAGTAGTGGCAGGGCAAGTGAAAAACTGTTTTTT; CDR3aa: CASSGRASEKLFF
abundance: -; d_gene: -; v_gene: TRBV5-1; j_gene: TRBJ1-1; CDR3nt: TGCGCCAGCAGCTTCCAGGGACTGAACACTGAAGCTTTCTTT; CDR3aa: CASSFQGLNTEAFF
abundance: few; d_gene: -; v_gene: TRBV29-1; j_gene: TRBJ2-3; CDR3nt: TGCAGCGGCTCCGGGGGTGGCACAGATACGCAGTATTTT; CDR3aa: CSGSGGGTDTQYF
abundance: -; d_gene: -; v_gene: TRBV9; j_gene: TRBJ2-1; CDR3nt: TGTGCCAGCAGCGTACGGGCAGGGGTGAATGAGCAGTTCTTC; CDR3aa: CASSVRAGVNEQFF
abundance: -; d_gene: TRBD2; v_gene: TRBV29-1; j_gene: TRBJ2-3; CDR3nt: TGCAGCGTGCGGACTAGCGGCACAGATACGCAGTATTTT; CDR3aa: CSVRTSGTDTQYF
abundance: -; d_gene: -; v_gene: TRBV28; j_gene: TRBJ2-2; CDR3nt: TGTGCCAGCAACAAACGTAGGTATTGGGGGACGACGATAAACACCGGGGAGCTGTTTTTT; CDR3aa: CASNKRRYWGTTINTGELFF
abundance: -; d_gene: TRBD1; v_gene: TRBV6-5; j_gene: TRBJ2-3; CDR3nt: TGTGCCAGCAGGAGGGGGCAGACAGATACGCAGTATTTT; CDR3aa: CASRRGQTDTQYF
abundance: -; d_gene: TRBD2; v_gene: TRBV13; j_gene: TRBJ2-1; CDR3nt: TGTGCCAGCAGCTTGGCGGGGGGCACATACAATGAGCAGTTCTTC; CDR3aa: CASSLAGGTYNEQFF
abundance: -; d_gene: -; v_gene: TRBV2; j_gene: TRBJ1-2; CDR3nt: TGTGCCAGCAGTGAAGGTATAACAGGGTTGTATGGCTACACCTTC; CDR3aa: CASSEGITGLYGYTF
abundance: -; d_gene: -; v_gene: TRBV20-1; j_gene: TRBJ2-5; CDR3nt: TGCAGTACTCGGGGCCAAGAGACCCAGTACTTC; CDR3aa: CSTRGQETQYF
abundance: large; d_gene: -; v_gene: TRBV4-3; j_gene: TRBJ1-3; CDR3nt: TGCGCCAGCAGCCAGGACCTCAGCTCTGGAAACACCATATATTTT; CDR3aa: CASSQDLSSGNTIYF
abundance: -; d_gene: -; v_gene: TRBV4-1; j_gene: TRBJ2-5; CDR3nt: TGCGCCAGCAGCCAAGAAGGGGGAATACAAGAGACCCAGTACTTC; CDR3aa: CASSQEGGIQETQYF
abundance: -; d_gene: TRBD1; v_gene: TRBV28; j_gene: TRBJ1-4; CDR3nt: TGTGCCAGCAGGCCGTCTAGGGGGCGCGGATATGAAAAACTGTTTTTT; CDR3aa: CASRPSRGRGYEKLFF
abundance: -; d_gene: -; v_gene: TRBV25-1; j_gene: TRBJ1-2; CDR3nt: TGTGCCAGCAGTGAATTACCAGGGACCTATGGCTACACCTTC; CDR3aa: CASSELPGTYGYTF
abundance: -; d_gene: -; v_gene: TRBV12-5; j_gene: TRBJ2-2; CDR3nt: TGTGCTAGTGGTTTTGGCAGGGGAGCCGGGGAGCTGTTTTTT; CDR3aa: CASGFGRGAGELFF
abundance: -; d_gene: -; v_gene: TRBV7-2; j_gene: TRBJ1-5; CDR3nt: TGTGCCAGCAGCTTAGATTGGGGGATGGGTCAGCCCCAGCATTTT; CDR3aa: CASSLDWGMGQPQHF
abundance: -; d_gene: -; v_gene: TRBV5-1; j_gene: TRBJ1-3; CDR3nt: TGCGCCAGCAGCTTGATAGGGGGGTCTGGAAACACCATATATTTT; CDR3aa: CASSLIGGSGNTIYF
abundance: -; d_gene: -; v_gene: TRBV5-8; j_gene: TRBJ1-2; CDR3nt: TGTGCCAGCAGCTTGACACTAAACTATGGCTACACCTTC; CDR3aa: CASSLTLNYGYTF
abundance: -; d_gene: TRBD1; v_gene: TRBV27; j_gene: TRBJ1-2; CDR3nt: TGTGCCAGCAGTAACAGGGGTCCCTATGGCTACACCTTC; CDR3aa: CASSNRGPYGYTF
abundance: -; d_gene: TRBD1; v_gene: TRBV28; j_gene: TRBJ2-7; CDR3nt: TGTGCCAGCAGTGCGACGTTGGGACAGGGGCCCAAGCCACACTACGAGCAGTACTTC; CDR3aa: CASSATLGQGPKPHYEQYF
abundance: -; d_gene: -; v_gene: TRBV7-6; j_gene: TRBJ2-7; CDR3nt: TGTGCCAGCAGCCCTCGACAGGGAGGGTACGAGCAGTACTTC; CDR3aa: CASSPRQGGYEQYF
abundance: once; d_gene: TRBD2; v_gene: TRBV7-2; j_gene: TRBJ2-7; CDR3nt: TGTGCCAGCAGCTTAGTAGGGACTAGCGGGGACTACGAGCAGTACTTC; CDR3aa: CASSLVGTSGDYEQYF
abundance: -; d_gene: TRBD2; v_gene: TRBV9; j_gene: TRBJ2-5; CDR3nt: TGTGCCAGCAGCGTAGATTGGCGGGGGGGCCGAGAGACCCAGTACTTC; CDR3aa: CASSVDWRGGRETQYF
abundance: -; d_gene: TRBD1; v_gene: TRBV18; j_gene: TRBJ1-2; CDR3nt: TGTGCCAGCTCACCACAGACAGGGGACTATGGCTACACCTTC; CDR3aa: CASSPQTGDYGYTF
abundance: -; d_gene: -; v_gene: TRBV19; j_gene: TRBJ1-3; CDR3nt: TGTGCCAGTAGTATCGGCCGGACCTCTGGAAACACCATATATTTT; CDR3aa: CASSIGRTSGNTIYF
abundance: -; d_gene: -; v_gene: TRBV9; j_gene: TRBJ1-1; CDR3nt: TGTGCCAGCAGCGTAGCTCTGAACACTGAAGCTTTCTTT; CDR3aa: CASSVALNTEAFF
abundance: -; d_gene: TRBD1; v_gene: TRBV18; j_gene: TRBJ1-1; CDR3nt: TGTGCCAGCTCACCTCGCCGGGACAGTAACACTGAAGCTTTCTTT; CDR3aa: CASSPRRDSNTEAFF
abundance: -; d_gene: TRBD2; v_gene: TRBV6-1; j_gene: TRBJ2-4; CDR3nt: TGTGCCAGCAGTGCCGGGACTAGCGGGGGGTTAGAGTACTTC; CDR3aa: CASSAGTSGGLEYF
abundance: -; d_gene: TRBD1; v_gene: TRBV2; j_gene: TRBJ1-4; CDR3nt: TGTGCCAGCAGTGAAAATCTGGGACAGGGAGAAAAACTGTTTTTT; CDR3aa: CASSENLGQGEKLFF